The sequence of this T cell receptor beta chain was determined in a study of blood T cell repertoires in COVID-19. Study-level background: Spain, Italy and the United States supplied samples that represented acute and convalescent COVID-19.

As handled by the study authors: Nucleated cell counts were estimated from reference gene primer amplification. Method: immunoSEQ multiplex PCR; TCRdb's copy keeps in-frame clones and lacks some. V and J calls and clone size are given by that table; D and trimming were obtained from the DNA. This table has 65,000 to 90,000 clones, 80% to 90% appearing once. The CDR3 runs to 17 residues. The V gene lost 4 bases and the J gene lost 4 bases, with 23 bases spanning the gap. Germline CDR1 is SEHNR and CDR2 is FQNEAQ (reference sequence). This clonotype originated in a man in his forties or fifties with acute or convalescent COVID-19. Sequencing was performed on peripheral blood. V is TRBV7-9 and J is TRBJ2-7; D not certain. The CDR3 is CASSSPAKGRPDYEQYV. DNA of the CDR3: TGTGCCAGCAGCTCCCCCGCGAAAGGCAGGCCGGATTACGAGCAGTACGTC.